This passage covers 13 T cell receptor beta chains from one sample sequenced in a study of shared clonotypes between healthy human individuals (dated by TCRdb to 2020 to 2022). The library was generated by the immunoSEQ multiplex PCR assay. In its TCRdb copy, this immuneACCESS table keeps in-frame sequences only and misses some clones. Where compared with another copy, unresolved V genes explain less than half of these, and the others have no known cause. The sample contains about 2.4 million clones, 93% of them found a single time. The leading ten clones occupy about 0.38% of the sample. The sample consisted of naive CD4+ T cells from PBMCs. Sample cell subset or site, as interpreted from the label and publication: CD45RA+ positively selected. These receptors all stem from a man between 18 and 29 years old in good health. Some clones in this sample may be carry-over from other donors' samples.

The chain uses TRBV18 and TRBJ1-3; D remains ambiguous. CDR3 size: 16 residues. The germline V gene encodes CDR1 KGHSH and CDR2 LQKENI. V lost 1 base to trimming and J lost 0 bases, with 10 bases between them. CDR3 sequence reads: CASSPQSVSSGNTIYF. In DNA, the CDR3 is TGTGCCAGCTCACCACAGTCAGTTTCCTCTGGAAACACCATATATTTT.

The chain carries TRBV15 and TRBJ1-5; maybe TRBD1 (5 bases). The V gene lost 0 bases and the J gene lost 9 bases, with 15 bases spanning the gap. Germline lookup yields CDR1 LNHNV and CDR2 YYDKDF (reference sequence). This CDR3 region has 15 residues. The CDR3 region has the DNA TGTGCCACCAGCAGAGATCTCTCGCTTGGGGCGCCCCAGCATTTT. This translates into CATSRDLSLGAPQHF.

The CDR3 bases are TGTGCCAGCAGCTTACCACTCGGGGAGACCCAGTACTTC. It translates to CASSLPLGETQYF. The chain links TRBV11-2 to TRBJ2-5, with no clear D. The V end was cut by 2 bases, the J end by 5 bases, with 9 bases between. Germline assignment: CDR1 SGHAT and CDR2 FQNNGV. The CDR3 totals 13 residues.

This clone is a singleton in its sample. The chain recombines TRBV19 with TRBJ1-1; D gene uncertain. The CDR3 spans 15 residues. Deletions cut 3 bases from V and 1 base from J, with 12 bases between. Germline V gives CDR1 LNHDA, CDR2 SQIVND (reference sequence). CDR3 DNA sequence: TGTGCCAGTAGTATGGTCCGGGCCTCGAACACTGAAGCTTTCTTT. Its protein is CASSMVRASNTEAFF.

The rearrangement uses TRBV10-2 and TRBJ2-5; 15 bases are a match to TRBD2. Germline V gene sequence: CDR1 WSHSY, CDR2 SAAADI. The V gene end was trimmed by 6 bases and the J gene end by 5 bases; junction bases not matched to a gene: 7. The CDR3 runs to 16 residues. CDR3 protein: CASRLGLAGGGETQYF. The CDR3 coding sequence is TGCGCCAGCAGATTGGGACTAGCGGGAGGTGGGGAGACCCAGTACTTC.

This clone appeared a single time. This sample includes further DNA sequences coding for the same CDR3. The gene calls are TRBV7-9 and TRBJ2-5; TRBD1 matches at 8 bases. Germline V gene sequence: CDR1 SEHNR, CDR2 FQNEAQ (reference sequence). The trim removed 5 bases at V and 4 bases at J, leaving 3 bases unmatched. This CDR3 contains 13 residues. The chain's CDR3 is CASSRGQGETQYF. The CDR3 bases are TGTGCCAGCAGCCGCGGACAGGGAGAGACCCAGTACTTC.

This clone appeared a few times. The CDR3 protein is CARALTRNTEAFF. DNA for the CDR3: TGTGCCAGGGCCCTAACAAGGAACACTGAAGCTTTCTTT. This chain uses TRBV2 with TRBJ1-1; no clear D. The CDR3 has 13 residues. Trimming took 9 bases from V and 1 from J, leaving 12 bases between them. Germline assignment: CDR1 SNHLY and CDR2 FYNNEI.

This chain links TRBV2 with TRBJ2-7, with 9 bases matching TRBD2. V shed 6 bases, J shed 7 bases, and the junction held 13 bases outside the gene matches. Germline values: CDR1 SNHLY, CDR2 FYNNEI. The CDR3 has 15 amino acids. The CDR3 DNA reads TGTGCCAGCAGGGGACGGTGGCGGGAGGGTTGGGAGCAGTACTTC. Translation gives CASRGRWREGWEQYF.

The chain's CDR3 is CASLDRGSGNQPQHF. In DNA, the CDR3 is TGTGCCAGCCTAGACAGGGGAAGTGGCAATCAGCCCCAGCATTTT. The rearrangement links TRBV19 to TRBJ1-5, with 8 bases that match TRBD1. Germline V gene sequence: CDR1 LNHDA, CDR2 SQIVND (reference sequence). The CDR3 totals 15 residues. V gave up 9 bases and J gave up 2 bases; unmatched junction bases: 9. Full variable domain (remainder filled in from reference TRBV19 and TRBJ1-5): DGGITQSPKYLFRKEGQNVTLSCEQNLNHDAMYWYRQDPGQGLRLIYYSQIVNDFQKGDIAEGYSVSREKKESFPLTVTSAQKNPTAFYLCASLDRGSGNQPQHFGDGTRLSIL.

The J gene is TRBJ2-6, the V gene TRBV18; 9 bases match TRBD1. V shed 4 bases and J 0 bases; nucleotides not matched to a gene: 4. Per germline, CDR1 KGHSH and CDR2 LQKENI. The CDR3 has 17 amino acids. The CDR3 sequence is CASSHGQGSSGANVLTF. DNA for the CDR3: TGTGCCAGCTCACACGGACAGGGGAGCTCTGGGGCCAACGTCCTGACTTTC.

A note on this clone: Other DNA sequences in this sample translate to the same CDR3. The chain uses TRBV5-1 and TRBJ2-5; possibly TRBD1 for D (7 bases). From germline, CDR1 is SGHRS and CDR2 YFSETQ. V shed 0 bases and J shed 5 bases, with 11 bases lying between them. The CDR3 is 14 residues long. CDR3 sequence reads: CASSLEAGGETQYF. Written as DNA, the CDR3 is TGCGCCAGCAGCTTGGAAGCAGGGGGGGAGACCCAGTACTTC. Filled out from reference TRBV5-1 and TRBJ2-5, the complete variable domain reads KAGVTQTPRYLIKTRGQQVTLSCSPISGHRSVSWYQQTPGQGLQFLFEYFSETQRNKGNFPGRFSGRQFSNSRSEMNVSTLELGDSALYLCASSLEAGGETQYFGPGTRLLVL.

Concerning this clone: Other DNA sequences of this sample code for an identical CDR3. The V call is TRBV5-1, the J call TRBJ1-1, with a tentative D call TRBD1 (5 bases). CDR1 SGHRS and CDR2 YFSETQ come from the germline V gene. The CDR3 has 14 residues. V gave up 2 bases and J gave up 1 base, with 9 bases separating them. The CDR3 DNA reads TGCGCCAGCAGCTTATATGGGGGGAACACTGAAGCTTTCTTT. Translating gives CASSLYGGNTEAFF.

The chain links TRBV29-1 to TRBJ1-2; D ambiguous. This CDR3 contains 12 residues. The V end was cut by 4 bases, the J end by 5 bases, with 11 bases between. CDR1 is SQVTM, CDR2 ANQGSEA, per germline. Here the CDR3 reads CSVGGFGYGYTF. The CDR3 bases are TGCAGCGTTGGGGGATTCGGGTATGGCTACACCTTC. The whole variable domain, filled in from reference TRBV29-1 and TRBJ1-2, reads SAVISQKPSRDICQRGTSLTIQCQVDSQVTMMFWYRQQPGQSLTLIATANQGSEATYESGFVIDKFPISRPNLTFSTLTVSNMSPEDSSIYLCSVGGFGYGYTFGSGTRLTVV.